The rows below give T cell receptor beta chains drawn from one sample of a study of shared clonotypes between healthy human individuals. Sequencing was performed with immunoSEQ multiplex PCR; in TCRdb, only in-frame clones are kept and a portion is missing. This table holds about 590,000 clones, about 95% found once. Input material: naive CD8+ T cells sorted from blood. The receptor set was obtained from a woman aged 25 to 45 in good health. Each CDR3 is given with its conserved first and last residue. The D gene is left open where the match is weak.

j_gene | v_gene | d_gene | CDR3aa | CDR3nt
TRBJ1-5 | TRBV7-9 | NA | CASSGGTGGYQPQHF | TGTGCCAGCAGTGGGGGGACGGGTGGCTATCAGCCCCAGCATTTT
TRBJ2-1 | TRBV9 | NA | CASSGLARDEQFF | TGTGCCAGCAGCGGCCTAGCGCGTGATGAGCAGTTCTTC
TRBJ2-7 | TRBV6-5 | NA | CASSYNQEGTYEQYF | TGTGCCAGCAGTTACAATCAGGAGGGGACCTACGAGCAGTACTTC
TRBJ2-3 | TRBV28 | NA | CASSRATSTDTQYF | TGTGCCAGCAGTAGGGCGACTAGCACAGATACGCAGTATTTT
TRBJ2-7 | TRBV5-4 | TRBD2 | CASRTGGGEQYF | TGTGCCAGCAGAACGGGGGGGGGCGAGCAGTACTTC
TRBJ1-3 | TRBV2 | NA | CASSDMFSGNTIYF | TGTGCCAGCAGTGATATGTTCTCTGGAAACACCATATATTTT
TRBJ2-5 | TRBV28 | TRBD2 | CASSLGGQETQYF | TGTGCCAGCAGTTTGGGGGGGCAAGAGACCCAGTACTTC
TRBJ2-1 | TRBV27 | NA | CASSPTAGDYYNEQFF | TGTGCCAGCAGTCCCACCGCAGGGGATTATTACAATGAGCAGTTCTTC
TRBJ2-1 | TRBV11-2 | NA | CASSLDSSVNEQFF | TGTGCCAGCAGCTTAGATTCCAGCGTGAATGAGCAGTTCTTC
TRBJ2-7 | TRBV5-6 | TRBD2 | CASSLAGLAGLYEQYF | TGTGCCAGCAGCTTGGCTGGACTAGCGGGACTCTACGAGCAGTACTTC
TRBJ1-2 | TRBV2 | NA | CASTERILSPGYGYTF | TGTGCCAGCACGGAAAGGATTCTGAGCCCCGGCTATGGCTACACCTTC
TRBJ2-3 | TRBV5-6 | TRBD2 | CASSLAGGGTDTQYF | TGTGCCAGCAGCTTAGCGGGAGGGGGCACAGATACGCAGTATTTT
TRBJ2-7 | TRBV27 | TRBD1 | CASRLGLQGANEQYF | TGTGCCAGCAGGCTGGGACTACAGGGGGCGAACGAGCAGTACTTC
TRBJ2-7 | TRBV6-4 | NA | CASSSGGSSYEQYF | TGTGCCAGCAGTTCTGGCGGTAGCTCCTACGAGCAGTACTTC
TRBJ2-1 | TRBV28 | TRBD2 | CASSPLAGAYNEQFF | TGTGCCAGCAGTCCACTAGCGGGAGCTTACAATGAGCAGTTCTTC